These 10 T cell receptor beta chains originate from one sample sequenced in a study of response to subunit inactivated influenza vaccine. One entry per CDR3 protein, called by TCRdb with MiXCR from the RT-PCR reads. The sample contains around 530,000 distinct CDR3 sequences, approximately 15% of which appear only once. The source was CD4+ T cells sorted from PBMCs, collected roughly 24 months after vaccination. These receptors all stem from a man in his fifties or sixties who received an inactivated influenza vaccine.

This clonotype was seen many times. The rearrangement joins TRBV12-3 or TRBV12-4 to TRBJ2-1; maybe TRBD1 (6 bases). The ends were cut back, 3 bases at V and 7 bases at J, with 10 bases in the middle. This CDR3 has 13 amino acids. The CDR3 nucleotides read TGTGCCAGCAGTTTGGGGGCTTCTAATGAGCAGTTCTTC. It codes for CASSLGASNEQFF.

The rearrangement joins TRBV14 to TRBJ1-3; TRBD1 matches 8 bases. From germline, CDR1 is SGHDN and CDR2 FVKESK. This CDR3 is 17 amino acids long. The V segment lost 4 bases and the J segment 0 bases; nucleotides outside the gene matches: 8. This CDR3 is CASSPRGQALSGNTIYF. CDR3 bases: TGTGCCAGCAGCCCGAGGGGACAGGCCCTCTCTGGAAACACCATATATTTT. Together with reference TRBV14 and TRBJ1-3, the CDR3 gives the full variable domain: EAGVTQFPSHSVIEKGQTVTLRCDPISGHDNLYWYRRVMGKEIKFLLHFVKESKQDESGMPNNRFLAERTGGTYSTLKVQPAELEDSGVYFCASSPRGQALSGNTIYFGEGSWLTVV.

The J gene is TRBJ1-2, the V gene TRBV6-5; D gene unclear. Trimming took 0 bases from V and 5 from J, leaving 4 bases between them. The CDR3 extends over 12 amino acids. Germline V gene data show CDR1 as MNHEY and CDR2 as SVGAGI. The CDR3 region has the DNA TGTGCCAGCAGTTACTCTGGGTATGGCTACACCTTC. Residues: CASSYSGYGYTF.

This sequence joins TRBV6-2 or TRBV6-3 and TRBJ2-7, with D unclear. The CDR3 has 11 amino acids. V lost 5 bases, J lost 5 bases, and 7 bases lay in between. CDR1 is MNHEY, CDR2 SVGEGT, per germline. The DNA of the CDR3 is TGTGCCAGCAGTACGGTCAACGAGCAGTACTTC. It codes for CASSTVNEQYF.

CDR3 bases: TGTGCCAGCAGGCCCTTCGGTGGGGGGAAGATCTATGGCTACACCTTC. This sequence encodes CASRPFGGGKIYGYTF. The chain couples TRBV12-3 or TRBV12-4 to TRBJ1-2; D is possibly TRBD1 (5 bases). V was shortened by 6 bases and J by 4 bases, with 21 bases between the two germline ends. The CDR3 is 16 amino acids.

This clonotype was counted between two and nine times. The chain uses TRBV4-2 and TRBJ2-1, with 8 bases matching TRBD2. The germline gives CDR1 LGHNA, CDR2 YNFKEQ. V lost 0 bases, J lost 9 bases, and 4 bases stayed unmatched. The CDR3 spans 14 residues. The CDR3: CASSQDGLAGEQFF. For the CDR3, the DNA is TGTGCCAGCAGCCAAGACGGACTAGCAGGTGAGCAGTTCTTC.

The table lists this clonotype with many counts. V and J are TRBV10-3 and TRBJ2-2; possible D gene TRBD1, 6 bases. This CDR3 has 16 residues. Per the germline V gene, CDR1 is ENHRY and CDR2 is SYGVKD. V lost 0 bases and J 3 bases, leaving 11 bases between the germline ends. The CDR3 DNA follows: TGTGCCATCAGTGAGTCCCGGACAGTTTACACCGGGGAGCTGTTTTTT. It is translated as CAISESRTVYTGELFF.

At least ten counts were recorded for this clonotype. The chain has TRBV20-1 and TRBJ2-7; 9 positions match TRBD2. CDR3 length: 15 amino acids. Germline V CDR1 and CDR2: DFQATT, SNEGSKA (reference sequence). The trim removed 6 bases at V and 6 bases at J, leaving 15 bases unmatched. Here the CDR3 DNA reads TGCAGTGCCACCCCTGGTGGCGGGAGGGCCCGCGAGCAGTACTTC. It specifies CSATPGGGRAREQYF.

V usage is TRBV5-1 and J usage is TRBJ2-3; no clear D. Trimming pared 0 bases from V and 1 base from J, leaving 6 bases between. Germline values: CDR1 SGHRS, CDR2 YFSETQ. The length of the CDR3 is 14 residues. The CDR3 DNA is TGCGCCAGCAGCTTGGAATGGGGCACAGATACGCAGTATTTT. Protein sequence: CASSLEWGTDTQYF.

The rearrangement joins TRBV9 to TRBJ1-5; no reliable D call. Germline lookup yields CDR1 SGDLS and CDR2 YYNGEE. The CDR3 runs 13 residues. Trimming removed 0 bases from V and 4 bases from J, with 5 bases in between. The CDR3 loop is CASSVEENQPQHF. In DNA form, the CDR3 reads TGTGCCAGCAGCGTAGAGGAGAATCAGCCCCAGCATTTT.